A selection of T cell receptor beta chains follows, all from one sample in a study of T cell responses to AZD1222 COVID-19 vaccine. Method: immunoSEQ multiplex PCR; TCRdb's copy keeps in-frame clones and lacks some. Of more than 90,000 clones in the sample, about 80% were seen once. Sample: peripheral blood, taken on day 0 of AZD1222 vaccination. The receptors come from an adult in good health. Both conserved end residues are part of each CDR3. The D gene is left open where the match is weak. The listing skips clone size in some rows; elsewhere it reads once, few, many or a size class.

TRBJ2-7 . . TRBV5-1 TGCGCCAGCAGCTTGGATGGACAAATAGGGAGGCAGTACTTC CASSLDGQIGRQYF
TRBJ1-5 once . TRBV18 TGTGCCAGCTCACCAAGGGACACAGGTAATCAGCCCCAGCATTTT CASSPRDTGNQPQHF
TRBJ2-7 . . TRBV6-2/TRBV6-3 TGTGCCAGCAGTTATGAGGTCCCGGGCTACGAGCAGTACTTC CASSYEVPGYEQYF
TRBJ1-5 . . TRBV12-3/TRBV12-4 TGTGCCAGCAGCCCAGGGCCCGAGGTGCAAAAGCATTTT CASSPGPEVQKHF
TRBJ1-5 . . TRBV6-2/TRBV6-3 TGTGCCAGCAGTTACTCTTTGTCAGGGACTAGCAATCAGCCCCAGCATTTT CASSYSLSGTSNQPQHF
TRBJ2-7 . TRBD1 TRBV28 TGTGCCAGCAGCCAAATTGGGACAGGGGGATACGAGCAGTACTTC CASSQIGTGGYEQYF
TRBJ1-2 few TRBD1 TRBV2 TGTGCCAGCAGGGTACAGGGGGCGGGCGGCTACACCTTC CASRVQGAGGYTF
TRBJ2-7 . . TRBV7-2 TGTGCCAGCAGCTCGGACCCACTCTACGAGCAGTACTTC CASSSDPLYEQYF
TRBJ1-4 . . TRBV5-1 TGCGCCAGCAGCTTGACGGCGGTAACAACTAATGAAAAACTGTTTTTT CASSLTAVTTNEKLFF
TRBJ1-2 . . TRBV2 TGTGCCAGCAGTGGAGTAACCCGGGACCCAAATAAGGGCTACACCTTC CASSGVTRDPNKGYTF
TRBJ2-1 once TRBD2 TRBV19 TGTGCCAGTAGTTTGGGACTAGCGGGAGCCGGAGAGCAGTTCTTC CASSLGLAGAGEQFF
TRBJ1-1 . . TRBV19 TGTGCCAGTCTCAGGGGACGGGGCACTGAAGCTTTCTTT CASLRGRGTEAFF
TRBJ2-2 few . TRBV7-8 TGTGCCAGCAGCTTAGCCCGCCCTGGGGGGCGCTTCGGGGAGCTGTTTTTT CASSLARPGGRFGELFF
TRBJ1-2 . TRBD1 TRBV27 TGTGCCAGCAGTTTAGAAGGCAGGGGGCCTAACTATGGCTACACCTTC CASSLEGRGPNYGYTF
TRBJ2-1 . TRBD1 TRBV6-5 TGTGCCAGCAGTTATGACAGGGGCCCCCTCAATGAGCAGTTCTTC CASSYDRGPLNEQFF
TRBJ2-2 . TRBD1 TRBV29-1 TGCAGCGTTTTGGGACAGACGAACACCGGGGAGCTGTTTTTT CSVLGQTNTGELFF
TRBJ1-5 . TRBD1 TRBV19 TGTGCCAGTAGTATTACCCCAGGAGGGGGCGGTCAGCCCCAGCATTTT CASSITPGGGGQPQHF
TRBJ1-2 . TRBD1 TRBV7-9 TGTGCCAGCAGCTTCGGACAGGGAGCTAACTATGGCTACACCTTC CASSFGQGANYGYTF